One sample yielded the 5 T cell receptor beta chains listed below, sequenced in a study of cytomegalovirus exposure and HLA in healthy donors. PCR was performed using 60 Vbeta and 13 Jbeta primers. The repertoire was sequenced with immunoSEQ multiplex PCR; TCRdb's copy has only in-frame clones and lacks some. The sample gives fewer than 200,000 clones, about 77% of which show up once; roughly 7% is in the top ten. The sequencing input was PBMCs. The receptors here all came from a male donor in good health and CMV-seropositive.

The CDR3 sequence: CASSQDGERRFYEQYF. The CDR3 bases are TGTGCCAGCAGCCAAGATGGGGAGAGGAGATTCTACGAGCAGTACTTC. This sequence joins TRBV4-2 and TRBJ2-7; possibly TRBD2 for D (5 bases). Trimming shortened V by 0 bases and J by 3 bases, and 15 bases separated the two germline ends. The CDR3 covers 16 residues. CDR1 is LGHNA, CDR2 YNFKEQ, per germline.

This clone was observed a handful of times. The V and J genes are TRBV7-2 and TRBJ2-2, with D perhaps TRBD2 (6 bases). The germline V and J ends were trimmed by 3 bases and 5 bases, with 10 bases remaining between them. The germline CDR1 and CDR2 sequences are SGHTA and FQGNSA. This CDR3 comprises 14 residues. Here the CDR3 DNA reads TGTGCCAGCAGCTTGGCGGGGCGGACCGGGGAGCTGTTTTTT. Protein sequence: CASSLAGRTGELFF.

On this clone itself: Compared with germline, one end of the junction differs, possibly owing to a read error. Other nucleotide sequences from this sample produce the same CDR3. The chain joins TRBV6-6 to TRBJ1-1; D is undetermined. The CDR3 spans 13 residues. Germline-derived CDR1 and CDR2 are MNHNY and SVGAGI (reference sequence). The CDR3 is CASSYGPQFEAFF. Written as DNA, the CDR3 is TGCGCCAGCAGTTACGGGCCTCAGTTTGAAGCTTTCTTT.

This clone appeared a single time. The chain combines TRBV27 with TRBJ2-1; TRBD1 is a possible D gene (7 bases). The V and J ends lost 2 bases and 6 bases respectively, with 17 bases between them. Germline V lookup: CDR1 MNHEY, CDR2 SMNVEV (reference sequence). This CDR3 comprises 16 residues. CDR3 region: CASSLRGGTATNEQFF. DNA for the CDR3: TGTGCCAGCAGTTTAAGGGGCGGGACAGCGACCAATGAGCAGTTCTTC.

The genes are TRBV6-4 and TRBJ2-3; D is perhaps TRBD1 (6 bases). Germline V lookup: CDR1 MRHNA, CDR2 SNTAGT. Trimming stripped 2 bases from V and 5 bases from J, with 11 bases between. This CDR3 spans 14 amino acids. CDR3 in amino acids: CASSDGGGLDTQYF. The CDR3 coding sequence is TGTGCCAGCAGTGACGGTGGGGGCCTAGATACGCAGTATTTT.